This T cell receptor beta chain was captured in a study of T cells in Graves' hyperthyroidism and ophthalmopathy. In this sample, this clonotype turned up many times. Its target is not known. Patients aged 18 to 65 had newly diagnosed hyperthyroidism of under 2 months' duration. Fresh peripheral blood, 9.5 to 10 ml of it, supplied the PBMCs. Study outcomes and limitations: Ophthalmopathy prediction by the model preceded onset by a median roughly 6 months.

Using RNA transcripts as the source, TCR beta CDR3 regions were amplified. When the TCR CDR3 underwent first-round RT-PCR, the HTBI primer set was used. A single record per CDR3 protein comes from TCRdb applying MiXCR to the multiplex PCR reads. Of over 250,000 distinct CDR3 sequences in the sample, 20% to 25% were seen once. This CDR3 has 12 amino acids. V was shortened by 3 bases and J by 4 bases, with 6 bases between the two germline ends. Germline loops: CDR1 MDHEN, CDR2 SYDVKM. The material sequenced was blood. The V gene is TRBV28, the J gene TRBJ1-2; no clear D gene. The source is a middle-aged man with Graves' hyperthyroidism that later progressed to Graves' ophthalmopathy. CDR3 in amino acids: CASSFGIYGYTF. CDR3 DNA: TGTGCCAGCAGTTTTGGAATCTATGGCTACACCTTC.